The 7 T cell receptor beta chains presented below share a single source sample, sequenced in a study of cytomegalovirus exposure and HLA in healthy donors. Use of 60 Vbeta and 13 Jbeta primers characterized the PCR. Sequencing was performed with immunoSEQ multiplex PCR; in TCRdb, only in-frame clones are kept and a portion is missing. In the table there are approximately 150,000 clones, 76% of which are singletons. The sequenced material came from PBMCs. The receptors come from a middle-aged woman in good health and CMV-seronegative.

The gene calls are TRBV7-9 and TRBJ1-1; 10 nucleotides agree with TRBD1. The V gene end was trimmed by 1 base and the J gene end by 3 bases; junction bases not matched to a gene: 8. The CDR3 has 17 residues. CDR1 and CDR2 from the germline V gene are SEHNR and FQNEAQ (reference sequence). The DNA of the CDR3 is TGTGCCAGCAGCTTAGTTGCCGGGACAGGGGATGACACTGAAGCTTTCTTT. As protein: CASSLVAGTGDDTEAFF.

The chain is built from TRBV10-3 and TRBJ1-6; 7 nucleotides match TRBD1. The germline CDR1 and CDR2 sequences are ENHRY and SYGVKD. The V gene end was trimmed by 7 bases and the J gene end by 5 bases; junction bases not matched to a gene: 5. This CDR3 region has 14 residues. For the CDR3, the DNA is TGTGCCATCAACCGGGACAGCAATAATTCACCCCTCCACTTT. Protein product: CAINRDSNNSPLHF.

V and J are TRBV11-2 and TRBJ1-1; D possibly corresponds to TRBD1 (5 bases). V was shortened by 5 bases and J by 2 bases, with 21 bases between the two germline ends. This CDR3 contains 17 residues. The V gene's germline CDR1 is SGHAT and CDR2 FQNNGV. In DNA form, the CDR3 reads TGTGCCAGCAGCCAGGCCGGGGACGGAGGGCCAAACACTGAAGCTTTCTTT. Protein: CASSQAGDGGPNTEAFF. Drawing the rest from reference TRBV11-2 and TRBJ1-1, the complete variable domain is EAGVAQSPRYKIIEKRQSVAFWCNPISGHATLYWYQQILGQGPKLLIQFQNNGVVDDSQLPKDRFSAERLKGVDSTLKIQPAKLEDSAVYLCASSQAGDGGPNTEAFFGQGTRLTVV.

This clone was seen a single time. The V and J genes are TRBV6-5 and TRBJ1-1, with D perhaps TRBD1 (6 bases). With 8 bases removed from V and 4 bases from J, the gap between germline ends came to 14 bases. The germline V gene has CDR1 MNHEY and CDR2 SVGAGI. CDR3 length equals 13 residues. CDR3 sequence reads: CASRRQALTEAFF. Here the CDR3 DNA reads TGTGCCAGCCGCCGACAGGCCCTCACTGAAGCTTTCTTT.

This clone was recorded a few times. The chain couples TRBV2 to TRBJ2-1, with 11 bases identical to TRBD2. Unmatched junction bases numbered 4, after V lost 1 base and J lost 2 bases. The CDR3 is 17 residues long. Per germline, CDR1 SNHLY and CDR2 FYNNEI. Here the CDR3 DNA reads TGTGCCAGCAGTGAAGGCCAGGGACTAGCGGCCTACAATGAGCAGTTCTTC. Its translation is CASSEGQGLAAYNEQFF.

The CDR3 reads CASSYRGEETQYF. CDR3 sequence (DNA): TGTGCCAGCAGTTACAGGGGGGAAGAGACCCAGTACTTC. The chain couples TRBV2 to TRBJ2-5; 8 nucleotides align to TRBD1. The CDR3 runs 13 residues. CDR1 and CDR2 from the germline V gene are SNHLY and FYNNEI. Trimming cost V 5 bases and J 3 bases; bases outside gene matches: 2.

This clone was observed a handful of times. Additional DNA sequences in this sample encode the identical CDR3. The rearrangement joins TRBV30 to TRBJ2-3; D might be TRBD2 (5 bases). Deletions cut 0 bases from V and 4 bases from J, with 8 bases between. CDR1 is GTSNPN and CDR2 is SVGIG in the germline V gene (reference sequence). CDR3 size: 13 residues. The CDR3: CAWSVRRADTQYF. Here the CDR3 DNA reads TGTGCCTGGAGTGTACGGCGGGCAGATACGCAGTATTTT.